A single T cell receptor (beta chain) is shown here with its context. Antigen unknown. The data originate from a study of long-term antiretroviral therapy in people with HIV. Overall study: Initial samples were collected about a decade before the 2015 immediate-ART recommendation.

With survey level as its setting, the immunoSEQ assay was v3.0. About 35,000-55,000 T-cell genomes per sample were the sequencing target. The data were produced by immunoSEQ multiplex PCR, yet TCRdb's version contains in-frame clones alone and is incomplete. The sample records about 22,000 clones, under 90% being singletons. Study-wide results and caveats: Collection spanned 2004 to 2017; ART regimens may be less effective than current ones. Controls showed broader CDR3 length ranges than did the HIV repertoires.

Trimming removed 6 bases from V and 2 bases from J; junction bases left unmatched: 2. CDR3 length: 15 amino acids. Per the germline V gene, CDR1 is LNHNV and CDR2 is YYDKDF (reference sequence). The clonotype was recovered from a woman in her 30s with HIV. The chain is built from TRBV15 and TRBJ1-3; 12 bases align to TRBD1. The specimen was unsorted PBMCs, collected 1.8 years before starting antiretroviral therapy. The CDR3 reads CATSGDRGPGNTIYF. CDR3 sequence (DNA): TGTGCCACCAGTGGGGACAGGGGGCCTGGAAACACCATATATTTT.